Each of the 27 T cell receptor beta chains below was sequenced from the same sample in a study of response to subunit inactivated influenza vaccine. TCRdb re-analysed the RT-PCR reads in MiXCR, keeping a single row per CDR3 protein. The sample contains hundreds of thousands of distinct CDR3 sequences, about 25% of which appear only once. The sequences come from CD4+ T cells sorted from PBMCs, collected around 5 days after vaccination. Receptors originate from a man aged 50 or older who received an inactivated influenza vaccine.

The chain has TRBV4-2 and TRBJ2-5, with 11 positions matching TRBD2. V shed 0 bases and J 5 bases; nucleotides not matched to a gene: 11. The CDR3 spans 18 residues. Germline CDR1 and CDR2: LGHNA and YNFKEQ. The CDR3 protein is CASSQDLGSGRAGETQYF. CDR3 nucleotide sequence: TGTGCCAGCAGCCAAGATCTTGGTAGCGGGAGGGCCGGGGAGACCCAGTACTTC.

This clonotype was counted a few times. The chain employs TRBV10-3 and TRBJ1-2; D is uncertain. The CDR3 runs to 12 residues. V dropped 8 bases and J dropped 5 bases, with 12 bases sitting between them. Germline-derived CDR1 and CDR2 are ENHRY and SYGVKD. The CDR3 nucleotides read TGTGCCATCTATTGGATACCGTATGGCTACACCTTC. This translates into CAIYWIPYGYTF.

This clonotype was seen repeatedly, ten times or more. Here the CDR3 DNA reads TGCAGTGCCAGACACGGGAACAATCAGCCCCAGCATTTT. This sequence encodes CSARHGNNQPQHF. The V and J genes are TRBV20-1 and TRBJ1-5; D unclear. Germline CDR1 and CDR2: DFQATT and SNEGSKA (reference sequence). Trimming took off 6 bases at V and 3 bases at J, with 12 bases between the two ends. The CDR3 runs 13 residues.

This clonotype was counted only a few times. V usage is TRBV9 and J usage is TRBJ2-1, with 10 bases fitting TRBD2. Germline CDR1 is SGDLS and CDR2 is YYNGEE. The CDR3 sequence is 15 residues long. V shed 3 bases, J shed 5 bases, and the junction held 5 bases outside the gene matches. This CDR3 reads CASSALAGVDNEQFF. The DNA for the CDR3 is TGTGCCAGCAGCGCCCTAGCGGGAGTAGACAATGAGCAGTTCTTC.

V and J are TRBV5-1 and TRBJ1-2; no reliable D call. CDR3 length: 13 amino acids. V gave up 0 bases and J gave up 3 bases, with 6 bases separating them. The germline V gene has CDR1 SGHRS and CDR2 YFSETQ. DNA of the CDR3: TGCGCCAGCAGCTTGGTCCAAGACTATGGCTACACCTTC. Residues: CASSLVQDYGYTF.

The rearrangement uses TRBV4-3 and TRBJ2-5, with D possibly matching TRBD2 (7 bases). The CDR3 runs 15 residues. Trimming took 0 bases from V and 5 from J, leaving 13 bases between them. The germline V gene has CDR1 LGHNA and CDR2 YSLEER. The DNA for the CDR3 is TGCGCCAGCAGCCAAGAAGGAAGGGGGGGGGAGACCCAGTACTTC. Its translation is CASSQEGRGGETQYF.

The V call is TRBV6-5, the J call TRBJ2-7; unclear D gene. CDR1 and CDR2 (germline): MNHEY, SVGAGI. CDR3 size: 17 residues. The ends were cut back, 0 bases at V and 0 bases at J, with 15 bases in the middle. The CDR3 spells CASSYSMALSSSYEQYF. The CDR3, as DNA: TGTGCCAGCAGTTACTCGATGGCTCTCTCAAGCTCCTACGAGCAGTACTTC.

The chain links TRBV6-5 to TRBJ2-7, with D tentatively TRBD2 (6 bases). The CDR3 has 16 residues. Trimming cost V 4 bases and J 0 bases, with 16 bases left between them. Germline V gives CDR1 MNHEY, CDR2 SVGAGI. The CDR3 here is CASSFQPSGSSYEQYF. The CDR3, as DNA: TGTGCCAGCAGTTTCCAACCCAGCGGGTCCTCCTACGAGCAGTACTTC.

J is TRBJ2-2 and V is TRBV12-3 or TRBV12-4; D remains ambiguous. The length of the CDR3 is 16 residues. V lost 6 bases to trimming and J lost 5 bases, with 19 bases between them. The chain's CDR3 is CASRRSGTRGTGELFF. The CDR3 nucleotides read TGTGCCAGCAGGAGAAGTGGAACGCGTGGAACCGGGGAGCTGTTTTTT.

The gene calls are TRBV15 and TRBJ2-2; tentative D call: TRBD2 (6 bases). This CDR3 contains 15 residues. In germline, CDR1 is LNHNV, CDR2 YYDKDF (reference sequence). The V end lost 6 bases, the J end lost 5 bases, and 16 bases lay between the germline ends. CDR3: CATSKEGGGTGELFF. As DNA, the CDR3 is TGTGCCACCAGTAAAGAAGGTGGAGGGACCGGGGAGCTGTTTTTT.

This clonotype appeared a few times. An end of the junction does not agree with germline; a read error may underlie this. The V call is TRBV11-2, the J call TRBJ2-1; 12 nucleotides agree with TRBD1. Germline V gene lookup returns CDR1 SGHAT and CDR2 FQNNGV. The CDR3 is 16 residues long. Here the CDR3 DNA reads TGTGCCAGCAGCTTAGGGGGGACAGGGGGCTACCATGAGCAGTTCTTC. Protein: CASSLGGTGGYHEQFF.

The chain combines TRBV10-3 with TRBJ2-1; 11 bases are a match to TRBD1. V trimming: 0 bases; J trimming: 8 bases; junction bases outside the gene matches: 15. Germline loops: CDR1 ENHRY, CDR2 SYGVKD. This CDR3 is 19 amino acids long. In DNA, the CDR3 is TGTGCCATCAGTGAGTCGAAAACACGGACAGGGGGCCCGTCGTATGAGCAGTTCTTC. Amino acids: CAISESKTRTGGPSYEQFF.

The chain carries TRBV5-5 and TRBJ2-2; D may be TRBD1 (6 bases). Germline assignment: CDR1 SGHKS and CDR2 YYEKEE (reference sequence). This CDR3 is 15 amino acids long. The germline V and J ends were trimmed by 6 bases and 0 bases, with 12 bases remaining between them. The DNA for the CDR3 is TGTGCCAGCACCCTTGGGACACCGAACACCGGGGAGCTGTTTTTT. Amino acids: CASTLGTPNTGELFF.

The chain is built from TRBV4-2 and TRBJ2-1; D ambiguous. Germline V gene data show CDR1 as LGHNA and CDR2 as YNFKEQ. This CDR3 comprises 17 residues. Trimming took 0 bases from V and 2 from J, leaving 14 bases between them. The CDR3 DNA sequence: TGTGCCAGCAGCCAAGACATGTCAGCCCCAACCTACAATGAGCAGTTCTTC. Translation gives CASSQDMSAPTYNEQFF.

The chain combines TRBV12-3 or TRBV12-4 with TRBJ1-1; D may be TRBD1 (5 bases). This CDR3 has 14 residues. The ends were cut back, 5 bases at V and 0 bases at J, with 10 bases in the middle. The CDR3 nucleotides read TGTGCCAGCAGTATAGGACACATGAACACTGAAGCTTTCTTT. It encodes CASSIGHMNTEAFF.

The CDR3 DNA reads as TGTGCCACCAGGATGGACCACAGGGACCGCGCAGATACGCAGTATTTT. It codes for CATRMDHRDRADTQYF. This chain uses TRBV15 with TRBJ2-3; tentatively, D is TRBD1 (6 bases). The V and J ends lost 6 bases and 4 bases respectively, with 20 bases between them. This CDR3 is 16 amino acids long. From germline, CDR1 is LNHNV and CDR2 YYDKDF (reference sequence).

The V gene is TRBV3-1, the J gene TRBJ2-1; 9 nucleotides align to TRBD2. The CDR3 is made up of 15 amino acids. V gave up 0 bases and J gave up 9 bases; unmatched junction bases: 6. CDR1 is LGHDT, CDR2 YNNKEL, per germline (reference sequence). CDR3 amino acids: CASSQDGSGGTEQFF. The CDR3, as DNA: TGTGCCAGCAGCCAAGATGGTAGCGGGGGAACTGAGCAGTTCTTC.

This clonotype was found a few times. The chain has TRBV5-1 and TRBJ2-1, with D hard to call. Germline-derived CDR1 and CDR2 are SGHRS and YFSETQ. V lost 0 bases, J lost 6 bases, and 7 bases lay in between. There are 13 residues in the CDR3. This CDR3 is CASSLGVSNEQFF. CDR3 DNA sequence: TGCGCCAGCAGCTTGGGAGTCTCCAATGAGCAGTTCTTC.

The rearrangement links TRBV5-8 to TRBJ2-5, with 7 positions matching TRBD2. This CDR3 comprises 15 residues. Unmatched junction bases numbered 13, after V lost 7 bases and J lost 4 bases. Germline V gene data show CDR1 as SGHTS and CDR2 as YDEGEE. The CDR3 sequence is CASRGRMRELETQYF. CDR3 in DNA: TGTGCCAGCCGGGGGAGAATGCGGGAGTTAGAGACCCAGTACTTC.

This clonotype was observed many times. The chain recombines TRBV25-1 with TRBJ2-7; possible D gene TRBD2, 5 bases. There are 13 residues in the CDR3. CDR1 MGHDK and CDR2 SYGVNS come from the germline V gene. V lost 6 bases and J lost 0, with 9 bases in between. The CDR3 DNA is TGTGCCAGCAGAGCGGCCGCCTCCTACGAGCAGTACTTC. Residues: CASRAAASYEQYF.

In this sample, this clonotype turned up a few times. The rearrangement uses TRBV7-2 and TRBJ2-5, with TRBD1 matching 9 bases. Trimming took 5 bases from V and 3 from J; bases not matched to a gene: 10. Germline assignment: CDR1 SGHTA and CDR2 FQGNSA. The CDR3 is 16 amino acids. Here the CDR3 reads CASSRQTGGPKETQYF. CDR3 nucleotide sequence: TGTGCCAGCAGCCGGCAGACAGGGGGACCGAAAGAGACCCAGTACTTC.

This clonotype was recorded a few times. This CDR3 is CASSGGFLNEQFF. The CDR3 DNA reads as TGTGCCAGCAGTGGCGGGTTTCTGAATGAGCAGTTCTTC. V is TRBV2 and J is TRBJ2-1, with D possibly being TRBD2 (5 bases). Trimming left V 4 bases short and J 7 bases short, with 11 bases between. This CDR3 has 13 residues. Germline lookup yields CDR1 SNHLY and CDR2 FYNNEI.

This clonotype has more than one count but fewer than ten. This chain connects TRBV15 to TRBJ1-2; the match to TRBD1 covers 7 bases. From germline, CDR1 is LNHNV and CDR2 YYDKDF (reference sequence). Trimming at V came to 1 base and at J to 4 bases, leaving 15 bases not matched to a gene. There are 18 residues in the CDR3. Written as DNA, the CDR3 is TGTGCCACCAGCAGAGTAGGAGCCCTCGGGACAGACGTCTATGGCTACACCTTC. Translation: CATSRVGALGTDVYGYTF.

This clonotype has only a few counts. V gene TRBV20-1 combines with J gene TRBJ2-1; possible D gene TRBD2, 7 bases. From germline, CDR1 is DFQATT and CDR2 SNEGSKA (reference sequence). V lost 0 bases and J 9 bases, leaving 15 bases between the germline ends. This CDR3 is built from 14 residues. In DNA, the CDR3 is TGCAGTGCTAGAGATGGGGGGGCTAGGGTTGAGCAGTTCTTC. It codes for CSARDGGARVEQFF.

This chain links TRBV6-2 or TRBV6-3 with TRBJ2-1; either TRBD1 or TRBD2 may supply D (6 bases each). Trimming removed 2 bases from V and 12 bases from J, with 17 bases in between. This CDR3 spans 14 amino acids. The germline gives CDR1 MNHEY, CDR2 SVGEGT. This chain's CDR3 is CASSYGGLVLGQFF. The CDR3 DNA is TGTGCCAGCAGTTACGGGGGGCTGGTGCTAGGGCAGTTCTTC.

DNA of the CDR3: TGCAGTGCTAGAAAGGGAAAATCTGAAGCTTTCTTT. This sequence encodes CSARKGKSEAFF. The rearrangement links TRBV20-1 to TRBJ1-1; D not resolved. The germline V and J ends were trimmed by 2 bases and 6 bases, with 10 bases remaining between them. The CDR3 length is 12 residues. Germline V gene sequence: CDR1 DFQATT, CDR2 SNEGSKA (reference sequence).

The V and J genes are TRBV10-3 and TRBJ2-5; D is possibly TRBD1 (6 bases). CDR3 length equals 16 residues. Germline V CDR1 and CDR2: ENHRY, SYGVKD. Trimming removed 3 bases from V and 0 bases from J, with 14 bases in between. This CDR3 reads CAISEGGRGYQETQYF. DNA of the CDR3: TGTGCCATCAGTGAAGGGGGTAGGGGGTACCAAGAGACCCAGTACTTC.